This TCR beta chain is from a study of blood T cells in healthy people across ages. Study conclusions and caveats: Naive T cell percentage showed a strong correlation with TCR beta diversity.

Caucasian individuals from Russia who were healthy and aged about 6 to 95 acted as donors. In regard to this clonotype: Its antigen is unknown.

Germline V CDR1 and CDR2: SNHLY, FYNNEI. This CDR3 is built from 16 residues. V gave up 4 bases and J gave up 6 bases, with 19 bases separating them. Together with a sample-barcoded 5' primer, a J-beta primer mix was included in a second PCR lasting about 7 to 12 cycles. Each cDNA molecule received a tag from a template-switch adaptor that had 12 random nucleotides. Each CDR3 protein gets one entry after TCRdb re-called the 5' RACE reads with MiXCR. Of about 1.5 million distinct CDR3 sequences listed, about 45% are singletons. This sequence joins TRBV2 and TRBJ2-4; D call uncertain. The sequence derives from a woman between 18 and 30 years old in good health. The sequencing sample was made of blood. The CDR3 here is CASSARTAEGRNIQYF. As DNA, the CDR3 is TGTGCCAGCAGTGCAAGAACCGCTGAAGGTCGAAACATTCAGTACTTC. Using reference TRBV2 and TRBJ2-4 for the parts outside the CDR3, the full variable domain is EPEVTQTPSHQVTQMGQEVILRCVPISNHLYFYWYRQILGQKVEFLVSFYNNEISEKSEIFDDQFSVERPDGSNFTLKIRSTKLEDSAMYFCASSARTAEGRNIQYFGAGTRLSVL.